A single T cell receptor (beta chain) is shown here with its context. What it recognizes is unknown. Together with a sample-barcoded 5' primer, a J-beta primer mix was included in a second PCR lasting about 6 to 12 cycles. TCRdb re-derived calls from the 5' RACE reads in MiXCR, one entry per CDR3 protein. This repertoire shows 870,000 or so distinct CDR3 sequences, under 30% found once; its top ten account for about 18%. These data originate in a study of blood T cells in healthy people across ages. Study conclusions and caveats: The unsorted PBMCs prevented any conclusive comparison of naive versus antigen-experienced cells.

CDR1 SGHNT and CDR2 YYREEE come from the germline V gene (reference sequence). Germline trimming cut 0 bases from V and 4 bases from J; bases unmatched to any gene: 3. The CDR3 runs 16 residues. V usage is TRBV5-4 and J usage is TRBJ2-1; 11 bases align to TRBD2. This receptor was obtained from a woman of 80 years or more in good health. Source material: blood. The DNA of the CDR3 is TGTGCCAGCAGCTTGGAGCTAGCGGGGGGATACAATGAGCAGTTCTTC. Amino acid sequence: CASSLELAGGYNEQFF.